The 9 T cell receptor beta chains below come from one sample, sequenced in a study of regulatory T cells in long-lasting Graves disease. Libraries of TCR beta came from iRepertoire HTBI primers plus Arm-PCR of CDR3 regions. One entry per CDR3 protein results from TCRdb running MiXCR on the multiplex PCR reads. The repertoire holds roughly 530,000 distinct CDR3 sequences, with about 16% as singletons. The time point: newly diagnosed GD, antithyroid drugs for less than 3 months. After RNA was extracted from PBMCs, the TCR library was made from it. The same data also went into a second study, on T cells in Graves' hyperthyroidism and ophthalmopathy.

Sequences were derived from peripheral blood mononuclear cells (PBMCs), sampled at new diagnosis, from a patient treated with antithyroid drugs. The receptors were sampled from a middle-aged woman with Graves disease.

This clonotype was detected a few times. The genes are TRBV18 and TRBJ1-1; a weak D match, TRBD1 (5 bases). The V gene's germline CDR1 is KGHSH and CDR2 LQKENI. V was clipped by 4 bases and J by 0 bases, with 21 bases between them. There are 18 residues in the CDR3. CDR3 residues: CASSLFRPGTVMNTEAFF. CDR3 nucleotides: TGTGCCAGCTCACTTTTTCGTCCCGGGACGGTTATGAACACTGAAGCTTTCTTT. Variable domain in full (rest from reference TRBV18 and TRBJ1-1): NAGVMQNPRHLVRRRGQEARLRCSPMKGHSHVYWYRQLPEEGLKFMVYLQKENIIDESGMPKERFSAEFPKEGPSILRIQQVVRGDSAAYFCASSLFRPGTVMNTEAFFGQGTRLTVV.

The chain carries TRBV11-2 and TRBJ1-6; TRBD1 matches 8 bases. CDR1 SGHAT and CDR2 FQNNGV come from the germline V gene. This CDR3 contains 16 residues. With V trimmed by 6 bases and J by 4 bases, 8 bases remained unmatched. In nucleotides, the CDR3 is TGTGCCAGCAGTCCCAGACAGGGGCAATATAATTCACCCCTCCACTTT. Its protein is CASSPRQGQYNSPLHF.

This clonotype was seen a handful of times. The chain couples TRBV19 to TRBJ1-2, with a possible D match to TRBD1 (5 bases). Germline V lookup: CDR1 LNHDA, CDR2 SQIVND (reference sequence). Trimming removed 5 bases at V and 0 bases at J, with 13 bases between. This CDR3 has 15 amino acids. The CDR3: CASSPWGRTNYGYTF. CDR3 sequence (DNA): TGTGCCAGTAGTCCCTGGGGACGGACTAACTATGGCTACACCTTC.

This clonotype showed up just a few times. J is TRBJ2-3 and V is TRBV5-1; 9 positions agree with TRBD2. CDR1 is SGHRS and CDR2 is YFSETQ in the germline V gene. The CDR3 covers 16 residues. Trimming at V came to 0 bases and at J to 5 bases, leaving 7 bases not matched to a gene. The CDR3 loop reads CASSLVAGGPLDTQYF. For the CDR3, the DNA is TGCGCCAGCAGCTTGGTTGCGGGGGGGCCGTTAGATACGCAGTATTTT.

The rearrangement joins TRBV20-1 to TRBJ2-2, with 12 bases lining up with TRBD2. The CDR3 consists of 17 residues. Germline-derived CDR1 and CDR2 are DFQATT and SNEGSKA (reference sequence). After removal of 5 bases from V and 5 bases from J, the junction contained 12 bases not matched to a gene. The CDR3 loop is CSAGGASGGAATGELFF. The DNA for the CDR3 is TGCAGTGCTGGTGGGGCTAGCGGGGGGGCCGCGACCGGGGAGCTGTTTTTT.

This clonotype occurred many times. This sequence joins TRBV5-1 and TRBJ1-2, with D possibly matching TRBD1 (6 bases). Looked up from germline, CDR1 is SGHRS and CDR2 is YFSETQ. Trimming removed 4 bases at V and 7 bases at J, with 23 bases between. This CDR3 is 16 amino acids long. The CDR3 region has the DNA TGCGCCAGCAGCCGGTCGGGGGGCGTAGATCGCGGTGGCTACACCTTC. This encodes CASSRSGGVDRGGYTF.

Only one count was recorded for this clonotype. The chain couples TRBV7-6 to TRBJ1-2; D may be TRBD1 (5 bases). This CDR3 has 15 amino acids. The germline V gene encodes CDR1 SGHVS and CDR2 FNYEAQ. The V gene lost 1 base and the J gene lost 6 bases, with 15 bases spanning the gap. In DNA form, the CDR3 reads TGTGCCAGCAGCTTAGGGTCCCGCAGGGAGGATGGCTACACCTTC. Translating it yields CASSLGSRREDGYTF.

This clonotype has just a few counts. The genes are TRBV5-1 and TRBJ1-2; 8 positions agree with TRBD1. V was clipped by 4 bases and J by 1 base; unmatched bases: 6. This CDR3 has 15 amino acids. Germline V gene data show CDR1 as SGHRS and CDR2 as YFSETQ. The CDR3 nucleotides read TGCGCCAGCAGCACGGGACAGGCGATTAACTATGGCTACACCTTC. Translation gives CASSTGQAINYGYTF. Together with reference TRBV5-1 and TRBJ1-2, the CDR3 gives the full variable domain: KAGVTQTPRYLIKTRGQQVTLSCSPISGHRSVSWYQQTPGQGLQFLFEYFSETQRNKGNFPGRFSGRQFSNSRSEMNVSTLELGDSALYLCASSTGQAINYGYTFGSGTRLTVV.

This clonotype was detected ten times or more. The chain is built from TRBV29-1 and TRBJ1-2; maybe TRBD1 (5 bases). The CDR3 has 14 amino acids. Germline CDR1 SQVTM, CDR2 ANQGSEA. The V gene lost 6 bases and the J gene lost 2 bases, with 16 bases spanning the gap. This CDR3 reads CSVAAGATNYGYTF. Written as DNA, the CDR3 is TGCAGCGTGGCCGCCGGGGCAACCAACTATGGCTACACCTTC.